This entry lists 20 T cell receptor beta chains sequenced from one sample in a study of blood T cell repertoires in COVID-19. The method was immunoSEQ multiplex PCR; TCRdb's version includes in-frame clones alone and lacks a portion of them. The sample consists of 200,000 or so clones, more than 70% of them appearing once. Material: PBMCs or T cells enriched from blood (not recorded which). The receptors here all came from a woman between 18 and 30 years old who had recovered from COVID-19.

This chain uses TRBV6-5 with TRBJ2-7; 9 bases agree with TRBD1. Germline loops: CDR1 MNHEY, CDR2 SVGAGI. V gave up 6 bases and J gave up 4 bases; unmatched junction bases: 7. This CDR3 has 14 amino acids. CDR3 bases: TGTGCCAGCAGGATAGACAGGGGGGCGTACGAGCAGTACTTC. This gives the protein CASRIDRGAYEQYF.

V gene TRBV5-1 combines with J gene TRBJ2-7; 10 bases align to TRBD2. J was trimmed by 5 bases and V by 0 bases; bases with no gene match: 5. Germline assignment: CDR1 SGHRS and CDR2 YFSETQ. The CDR3 sequence is 15 residues long. The CDR3 reads CASSLGGLALNEQYF. The CDR3 DNA reads TGCGCCAGCAGCTTGGGGGGACTAGCGTTGAACGAGCAGTACTTC.

This clone turned up a few times. The chain links TRBV25-1 to TRBJ1-2, with 11 bases identical to TRBD1. The CDR3 is 15 amino acids. The trim removed 2 bases at V and 8 bases at J, leaving 7 bases unmatched. Looked up from germline, CDR1 is MGHDK and CDR2 is SYGVNS. This chain's CDR3 is CASSEMGQGVYGYTF. As DNA, the CDR3 is TGTGCCAGCAGTGAAATGGGACAGGGGGTATACGGCTACACCTTC.

The V gene is TRBV29-1, the J gene TRBJ1-6; D remains unclear. This CDR3 contains 15 residues. Trimming shortened V by 7 bases and J by 1 base, and 14 bases separated the two germline ends. Germline lookup yields CDR1 SQVTM and CDR2 ANQGSEA. The CDR3 sequence: CSAVLSGSYNSPLHF. For the CDR3, the DNA is TGCAGCGCCGTCCTCTCGGGGTCCTATAATTCACCCCTCCACTTT.

Here the CDR3 DNA reads TGTGCCAGTAGCTCCGGGACAGTTAATGAAAAACTGTTTTTT. Encoded protein: CASSSGTVNEKLFF. This chain connects TRBV19 to TRBJ1-4; 7 bases are shared with TRBD1. Germline lookup yields CDR1 LNHDA and CDR2 SQIVND (reference sequence). The ends lost 6 bases at V and 4 bases at J; junction bases unmatched: 5. The CDR3 is 14 residues long. Together with reference TRBV19 and TRBJ1-4, the CDR3 gives the full variable domain: DGGITQSPKYLFRKEGQNVTLSCEQNLNHDAMYWYRQDPGQGLRLIYYSQIVNDFQKGDIAEGYSVSREKKESFPLTVTSAQKNPTAFYLCASSSGTVNEKLFFGSGTQLSVL.

Of note for this clone: Distinct nucleotide sequences in the sample also encode this CDR3. The V and J genes are TRBV5-1 and TRBJ1-1; possible D gene TRBD1, 5 bases. The CDR3 contains 14 residues. V lost 1 base and J lost 1, with 8 bases in between. Germline V lookup: CDR1 SGHRS, CDR2 YFSETQ. CDR3 protein: CASSLSGGNTEAFF. The CDR3 nucleotides read TGCGCCAGCAGCTTGTCGGGGGGGAACACTGAAGCTTTCTTT.

This chain connects TRBV7-9 to TRBJ1-3; D might be TRBD1 (6 bases). Germline V lookup: CDR1 SEHNR, CDR2 FQNEAQ (reference sequence). Trimming took off 3 bases at V and 0 bases at J, with 15 bases between the two ends. The CDR3 has 17 amino acids. DNA for the CDR3: TGTGCCAGCAGCTTGGGGCGCAGGGGAAACTCTGGAAACACCATATATTTT. Its translation is CASSLGRRGNSGNTIYF.

V is TRBV5-4 and J is TRBJ2-7, with D unclear. Germline V CDR1 and CDR2: SGHNT, YYREEE (reference sequence). The CDR3 has 13 residues. Trimming took 4 bases from V and 2 from J, leaving 10 bases between them. This chain's CDR3 is CASSQWSTYEQYF. In nucleotides, the CDR3 is TGTGCCAGCAGCCAGTGGTCCACCTACGAGCAGTACTTC.

The rearrangement links TRBV5-1 to TRBJ1-6; 8 bases match TRBD1. CDR3 length: 14 amino acids. J gave up 8 bases and V 5 bases, and 6 bases lay outside the gene matches. Germline values: CDR1 SGHRS, CDR2 YFSETQ. The CDR3 loop reads CASRRGQVDSPLHF. DNA of the CDR3: TGCGCCAGCAGAAGGGGACAGGTCGATTCACCCCTCCACTTT.

The chain couples TRBV30 to TRBJ1-5; D is undetermined. V shed 1 base and J shed 4 bases, with 8 bases lying between them. CDR1 GTSNPN and CDR2 SVGIG come from the germline V gene (reference sequence). CDR3 size: 13 residues. CDR3 DNA: TGTGCCTGGAGTGCGACGGGGAATCAGCCCCAGCATTTT. Encoded protein: CAWSATGNQPQHF. The whole variable domain, filled in from reference TRBV30 and TRBJ1-5, reads SQTIHQWPATLVQPVGSPLSLECTVEGTSNPNLYWYRQAAGRGLQLLFYSVGIGQISSEVPQNLSASRPQDRQFILSSKKLLLSDSGFYLCAWSATGNQPQHFGDGTRLSIL.

This clone has a single count. The chain joins TRBV7-9 to TRBJ2-5, with a tentative D call TRBD2 (6 bases). Germline V lookup: CDR1 SEHNR, CDR2 FQNEAQ (reference sequence). Trimming stripped 3 bases from V and 2 bases from J, with 7 bases between. The CDR3 runs 13 residues. The CDR3 region is CASSFRGQETQYF. The CDR3 nucleotides read TGTGCCAGCAGCTTCCGGGGGCAAGAGACCCAGTACTTC.

The gene calls are TRBV7-9 and TRBJ2-1; D call uncertain. Trimming left V 3 bases short and J 3 bases short, with 9 bases between. Looked up from germline, CDR1 is SEHNR and CDR2 is FQNEAQ (reference sequence). This CDR3 contains 14 residues. Here the CDR3 reads CASSFSAVYNEQFF. The CDR3, as DNA: TGTGCCAGCAGCTTCTCCGCAGTCTACAATGAGCAGTTCTTC.

The V gene is TRBV9, the J gene TRBJ2-3; TRBD2 is a possible D gene (5 bases). The V gene's germline CDR1 is SGDLS and CDR2 YYNGEE. Trimming took 2 bases from V and 4 from J, leaving 17 bases between them. CDR3 length equals 16 residues. The CDR3 DNA sequence: TGTGCCAGCAGCGTTACATCTGTCCCAGCGGCAGATACGCAGTATTTT. Protein: CASSVTSVPAADTQYF.

The CDR3 protein is CASGAPYSGNTIYF. The CDR3 DNA follows: TGTGCCAGCGGCGCACCGTACTCTGGAAACACCATATATTTT. V and J are TRBV10-3 and TRBJ1-3; D not certain. The CDR3 is made up of 14 amino acids. Germline values: CDR1 ENHRY, CDR2 SYGVKD. The V end was cut by 10 bases, the J end by 0 bases, with 13 bases between.

V usage is TRBV30 and J usage is TRBJ1-3, with D unclear. Germline CDR1 is GTSNPN and CDR2 is SVGIG (reference sequence). The V end lost 2 bases, the J end lost 0 bases, and 11 bases lay between the germline ends. The CDR3 totals 15 residues. The CDR3 sequence is CAWSRSILSGNTIYF. The CDR3 nucleotides read TGTGCCTGGAGTCGAAGCATCCTCTCTGGAAACACCATATATTTT.

The CDR3 is CAWSVQVTSRYTF. Written as DNA, the CDR3 is TGTGCCTGGAGTGTACAAGTAACATCTCGCTACACCTTC. The chain combines TRBV30 with TRBJ1-2; D is unresolved. The germline V gene encodes CDR1 GTSNPN and CDR2 SVGIG (reference sequence). The CDR3 is made up of 13 amino acids. Trimming left V 0 bases short and J 9 bases short, with 14 bases between. Full variable domain (remainder filled in from reference TRBV30 and TRBJ1-2): SQTIHQWPATLVQPVGSPLSLECTVEGTSNPNLYWYRQAAGRGLQLLFYSVGIGQISSEVPQNLSASRPQDRQFILSSKKLLLSDSGFYLCAWSVQVTSRYTFGSGTRLTVV.

The chain links TRBV30 to TRBJ2-1, with TRBD2 identical over 7 bases. Germline trimming cut 3 bases from V and 8 bases from J; bases unmatched to any gene: 10. CDR1 and CDR2 from the germline V gene are GTSNPN and SVGIG (reference sequence). CDR3 length: 14 residues. The CDR3 coding sequence is TGTGCCTGGAGCCCGGGACTAACGAAGGATGAGCAGTTCTTC. As protein: CAWSPGLTKDEQFF.

The V and J genes are TRBV5-1 and TRBJ1-4; D is possibly TRBD1 (5 bases). The CDR3 consists of 15 residues. The V gene's germline CDR1 is SGHRS and CDR2 YFSETQ. V lost 0 bases and J lost 3, with 9 bases in between. The CDR3: CASSLDATANEKLFF. In DNA form, the CDR3 reads TGCGCCAGCAGCTTGGACGCGACAGCTAATGAAAAACTGTTTTTT.

The rearrangement links TRBV7-6 to TRBJ1-5; a weak D match, TRBD1 (5 bases). CDR3 length: 13 residues. Germline values: CDR1 SGHVS, CDR2 FNYEAQ. V was cut by 5 bases and J by 2 bases, with 7 bases left in between. CDR3 DNA: TGTGCCAGCAGCCCGGGGGGCAATCAGCCCCAGCATTTT. It yields the protein CASSPGGNQPQHF.

The chain couples TRBV7-9 to TRBJ2-7; 14 nucleotides agree with TRBD2. V shed 5 bases and J 5 bases; nucleotides not matched to a gene: 14. Germline CDR1 SEHNR, CDR2 FQNEAQ (reference sequence). The CDR3 has 18 residues. The CDR3 loop is CASSPRGLAGASPNEQYF. In nucleotides, the CDR3 is TGTGCCAGCAGCCCTAGGGGACTAGCGGGGGCCTCCCCAAACGAGCAGTACTTC.